Shown below are 4 T cell receptor beta chains from a single sample sequenced in a study of shared clonotypes between healthy human individuals. Here immunoSEQ multiplex PCR was the method, and the copy in TCRdb shows in-frame clones only, minus some. The sample lists about 1.5 million clones; more than 95% were seen once. The sequencing sample was made of naive CD4+ T cells sorted from blood. Subset described: CD45RA+ positively selected. The receptors stem from a man aged 25-45 years in good health.

This clone was detected once. J is TRBJ2-2 and V is TRBV5-1; 8 bases align to TRBD2. The CDR3 totals 19 residues. V lost 4 bases and J lost 0; bases outside the gene matches: 14. Germline V gene lookup returns CDR1 SGHRS and CDR2 YFSETQ. This chain's CDR3 is CASSHGLAALPSNTGELFF. Written as DNA, the CDR3 is TGCGCCAGCAGCCACGGACTAGCAGCCTTACCTTCGAACACCGGGGAGCTGTTTTTT.

The chain employs TRBV6-6 and TRBJ1-5; D not certain. V shed 6 bases and J shed 5 bases, with 11 bases lying between them. The CDR3 totals 13 residues. CDR1 MNHNY and CDR2 SVGAGI come from the germline V gene (reference sequence). CDR3 sequence: CASSLDGDQPQHF. The CDR3, as DNA: TGTGCCAGCAGCCTGGACGGAGATCAGCCCCAGCATTTT.

The chain uses TRBV18 and TRBJ2-7; a possible D gene is TRBD1 (5 bases). The ends were cut back, 1 base at V and 7 bases at J, with 11 bases in the middle. Germline loops: CDR1 KGHSH, CDR2 LQKENI. This CDR3 is 13 amino acids long. Written as DNA, the CDR3 is TGTGCCAGCTCACCACTCTCAGGGAAGGAGCAGTACTTC. Translated: CASSPLSGKEQYF.

The chain links TRBV5-1 to TRBJ2-5; 7 bases map to TRBD1. Unmatched junction bases numbered 4, after V lost 1 base and J lost 1 base. Germline V CDR1 and CDR2: SGHRS, YFSETQ. The CDR3 runs to 15 residues. The CDR3: CASSLSDRAQETQYF. CDR3 in DNA: TGCGCCAGCAGCTTGTCAGACAGGGCCCAAGAGACCCAGTACTTC. Looking up the rest from reference TRBV5-1 and TRBJ2-5 gives the full variable domain: KAGVTQTPRYLIKTRGQQVTLSCSPISGHRSVSWYQQTPGQGLQFLFEYFSETQRNKGNFPGRFSGRQFSNSRSEMNVSTLELGDSALYLCASSLSDRAQETQYFGPGTRLLVL.